Below, 6 T cell receptor beta chains from the same sample are listed, as sequenced in a study of blood T cell repertoires in COVID-19. Only in-frame clones appear in the TCRdb table, and some are missing; sequencing was by immunoSEQ multiplex PCR. The sample shows about 60,000 clones, about nine tenths of them seen only once. The source material was peripheral blood. Source of these receptors: a man in his 60s with acute or convalescent COVID-19.

V and J are TRBV11-3 and TRBJ1-1; no clear D gene. Germline V CDR1 and CDR2: SGHNT, YENEEA. This CDR3 contains 14 residues. V was shortened by 5 bases and J by 7 bases, with 17 bases between the two germline ends. CDR3 protein: CASSLTRPSGEAFF. The CDR3, as DNA: TGTGCCAGCAGCCTAACACGACCAAGCGGTGAAGCTTTCTTT.

This clone was seen once. In DNA, the CDR3 is TGTGCCAGCTCACCCGCGGACTCCTACGAGCAGTACTTC. The encoded protein is CASSPADSYEQYF. The J gene is TRBJ2-7, the V gene TRBV18; D not resolved. Germline V lookup: CDR1 KGHSH, CDR2 LQKENI. The V gene lost 3 bases and the J gene lost 0 bases, with 6 bases spanning the gap. This CDR3 contains 13 residues. Variable domain in full (rest from reference TRBV18 and TRBJ2-7): NAGVMQNPRHLVRRRGQEARLRCSPMKGHSHVYWYRQLPEEGLKFMVYLQKENIIDESGMPKERFSAEFPKEGPSILRIQQVVRGDSAAYFCASSPADSYEQYFGPGTRLTVT.

The V and J genes are TRBV28 and TRBJ2-7, with 9 bases fitting TRBD2. V shed 3 bases, J shed 5 bases, and the junction held 5 bases outside the gene matches. Germline V gene data show CDR1 as MDHEN and CDR2 as SYDVKM. This CDR3 region has 14 residues. Here the CDR3 DNA reads TGTGCCAGCAGTTTCGAGCGGGAGGTCGACGAGCAGTACTTC. Its protein product is CASSFEREVDEQYF.

The chain joins TRBV6-5 to TRBJ1-2, with 7 bases that match TRBD1. CDR3 size: 15 residues. Per germline, CDR1 MNHEY and CDR2 SVGAGI. J gave up 7 bases and V 0 bases, and 8 bases lay outside the gene matches. The DNA of the CDR3 is TGTGCCAGCAGTTACTCGAACAGGGGAAGTGGTGGCTACACCTTC. Amino acid sequence: CASSYSNRGSGGYTF.

The chain carries TRBV19 and TRBJ1-1; D possibly corresponds to TRBD1 (5 bases). V dropped 5 bases and J dropped 7 bases, with 11 bases sitting between them. Germline-derived CDR1 and CDR2 are LNHDA and SQIVND (reference sequence). The CDR3 length is 12 residues. The CDR3 protein is CASSVHGGEAFF. The CDR3 DNA reads TGTGCCAGTAGTGTCCACGGGGGTGAAGCTTTCTTT.

The chain has TRBV30 and TRBJ2-7; TRBD1 might be the D (6 bases). The V gene's germline CDR1 is GTSNPN and CDR2 SVGIG (reference sequence). CDR3 length: 14 amino acids. Deletions cut 3 bases from V and 7 bases from J, with 19 bases between. The CDR3, as DNA: TGTGCCTGGAGCTCGGCCTTACAGGGAAGGGAGCAGTACTTC. This translates into CAWSSALQGREQYF. The full variable domain, in which reference TRBV30 and TRBJ2-7 provide the parts outside the CDR3, is SQTIHQWPATLVQPVGSPLSLECTVEGTSNPNLYWYRQAAGRGLQLLFYSVGIGQISSEVPQNLSASRPQDRQFILSSKKLLLSDSGFYLCAWSSALQGREQYFGPGTRLTVT.